The T cell receptor (beta chain) described here comes from a study of control samples from healthy donors and cancer patients. This CDR3 contains 12 residues. Germline values: CDR1 SEHNR, CDR2 FQNEAQ (reference sequence). Deletions cut 1 base from V and 11 bases from J, with 11 bases between. Measured with immunoSEQ multiplex PCR; TCRdb has only the in-frame clones, and not every one. The profile shows tens of thousands of clones, roughly nine tenths of them singletons. The sequence came from a woman in her 70s in good health. The sequenced sample was blood. The genes are TRBV7-9 and TRBJ1-1, with a possible D match to TRBD1 (6 bases). The CDR3 DNA reads as TGTGCCAGCAGCTTAGTCCCAGGGGACGCTTTCTTT. It codes for CASSLVPGDAFF.